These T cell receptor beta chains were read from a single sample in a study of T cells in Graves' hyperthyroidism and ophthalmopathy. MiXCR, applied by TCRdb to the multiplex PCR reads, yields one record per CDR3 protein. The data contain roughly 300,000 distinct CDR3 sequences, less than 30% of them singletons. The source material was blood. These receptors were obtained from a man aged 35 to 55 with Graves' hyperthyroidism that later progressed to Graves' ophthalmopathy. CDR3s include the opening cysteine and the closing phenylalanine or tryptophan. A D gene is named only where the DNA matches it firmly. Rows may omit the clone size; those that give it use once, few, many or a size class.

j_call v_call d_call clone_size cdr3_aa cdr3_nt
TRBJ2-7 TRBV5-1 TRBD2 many CASSPGLAGEVPYEQYF TGCGCCAGCAGCCCGGGACTAGCGGGAGAGGTTCCCTACGAGCAGTACTTC
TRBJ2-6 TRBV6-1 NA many CASSEVSGANVLTF TGTGCCAGCAGTGAGGTCTCTGGGGCCAACGTCCTGACTTTC
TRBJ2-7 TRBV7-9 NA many CASSVTEDYEQYF TGTGCCAGCAGCGTCACAGAAGATTACGAGCAGTACTTC
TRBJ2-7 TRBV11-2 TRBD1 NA CASSPRTGGEQYF TGTGCCAGCAGCCCACGAACAGGGGGCGAGCAGTACTTC
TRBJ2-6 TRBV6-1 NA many CASSRDSSGANVLTF TGTGCCAGCAGTCGCGACAGCTCTGGGGCCAACGTCCTGACTTTC
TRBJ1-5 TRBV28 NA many CASSSPPEPQHF TGTGCCAGCAGTTCACCCCCGGAGCCCCAGCATTTT
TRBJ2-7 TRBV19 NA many CASSIGISYEQYF TGTGCCAGTAGTATAGGTATATCCTACGAGCAGTACTTC
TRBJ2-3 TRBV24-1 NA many CASGTGSTDTQYF TGTGCCTCGGGGACGGGTAGCACAGATACGCAGTATTTT
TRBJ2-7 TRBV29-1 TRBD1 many CSAKAGQGTYEQYF TGCAGCGCGAAAGCCGGACAGGGAACCTACGAGCAGTACTTC
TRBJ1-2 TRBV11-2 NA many CASTWGSPLGGYGYTF TGTGCCAGCACCTGGGGTTCTCCTTTAGGTGGCTATGGCTACACCTTC
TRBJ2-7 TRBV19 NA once CASSGTGARYF TGTGCCAGTAGTGGGACGGGAGCAAGGTACTTC
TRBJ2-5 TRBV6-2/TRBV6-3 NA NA CASSYPETQYF TGTGCCAGCAGTTACCCCGAGACCCAGTACTTC
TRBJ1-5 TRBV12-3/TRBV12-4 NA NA CASSSQGGSNQPQHF TGTGCCAGCAGTTCACAGGGCGGTAGCAATCAGCCCCAGCATTTT
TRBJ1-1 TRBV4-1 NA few CASSQVQGGGLNTEAFF TGCGCCAGCAGCCAAGTACAGGGAGGAGGGTTGAACACTGAAGCTTTCTTT
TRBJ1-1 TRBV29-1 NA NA CSVETGTGITEAFF TGCAGCGTAGAGACCGGGACTGGGATCACTGAAGCTTTCTTT
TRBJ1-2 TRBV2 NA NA CASRPGDTGTGYTF TGTGCCAGCAGGCCCGGGGATACAGGGACTGGCTACACCTTC
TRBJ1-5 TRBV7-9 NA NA CASSLGSPGKPQHF TGTGCCAGCAGCTTAGGGTCGCCGGGAAAACCCCAGCATTTT
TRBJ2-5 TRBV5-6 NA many CASSFLRSQETQYF TGTGCCAGCAGCTTTTTAAGGTCCCAAGAGACCCAGTACTTC
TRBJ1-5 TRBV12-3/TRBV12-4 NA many CASSYAGQPQHF TGTGCCAGCAGTTATGCTGGGCAGCCCCAGCATTTT
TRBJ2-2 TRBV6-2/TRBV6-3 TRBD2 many CASRTSGRAYTGELFF TGTGCCAGCAGAACTAGCGGGAGGGCCTATACCGGGGAGCTGTTTTTT
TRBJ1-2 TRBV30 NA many CAWIAGGLGYTF TGTGCCTGGATTGCGGGGGGTCTTGGCTACACCTTC
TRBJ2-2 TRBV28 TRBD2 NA CASSLVAGGSGELFF TGTGCCAGCAGTTTAGTTGCGGGAGGGTCCGGGGAGCTGTTTTTT
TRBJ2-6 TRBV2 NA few CATTALGRSSGANVLTF TGTGCCACCACAGCCTTGGGGAGATCCTCTGGGGCCAACGTCCTGACTTTC
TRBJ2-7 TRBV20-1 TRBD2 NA CSARDRLAGGEQYF TGCAGTGCTAGAGATCGACTAGCGGGAGGCGAGCAGTACTTC
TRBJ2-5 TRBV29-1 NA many CSVVPAQETQYF TGCAGCGTTGTCCCCGCACAAGAGACCCAGTACTTC
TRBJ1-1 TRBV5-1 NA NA CASSFTGTEAFF TGTGCCAGCAGTTTCACAGGGACTGAAGCTTTCTTT
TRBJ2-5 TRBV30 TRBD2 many CAWSTLAGEETQYF TGTGCCTGGAGTACTCTAGCGGGAGAAGAGACCCAGTACTTC
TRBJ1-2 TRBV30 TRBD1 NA CAWGGGGTASYGYTF TGTGCCTGGGGAGGGGGCGGGACAGCCTCCTATGGCTACACCTTC
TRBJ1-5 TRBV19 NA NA CASSPGYNNQPQHF TGTGCCAGTAGCCCAGGTTACAACAATCAGCCCCAGCATTTT
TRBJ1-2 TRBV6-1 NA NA CASQREGYGYTF TGTGCCAGCCAACGGGAGGGGTATGGCTACACCTTC
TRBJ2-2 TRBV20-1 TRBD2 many CSARRPGTSLTGELFF TGCAGTGCTAGAAGGCCCGGGACTAGCCTTACCGGGGAGCTGTTTTTT
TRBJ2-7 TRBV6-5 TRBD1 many CASRLDRVGEQYF TGTGCCAGCAGACTGGACAGGGTTGGCGAGCAGTACTTC
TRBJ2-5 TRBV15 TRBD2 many CATSRVTSGIFGETQYF TGTGCCACCAGCAGAGTTACTAGCGGGATCTTCGGGGAGACCCAGTACTTC
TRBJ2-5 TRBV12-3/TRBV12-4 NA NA CASSLNRYQETQYF TGTGCCAGCAGTTTAAATAGGTACCAAGAGACCCAGTACTTC
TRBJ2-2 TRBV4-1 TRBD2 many CASRDPGLPNTGELFF TGCGCCAGCAGGGATCCGGGACTACCGAACACCGGGGAGCTGTTTTTT
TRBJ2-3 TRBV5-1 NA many CASSPTPRGDTQYF TGCGCCAGCAGCCCAACCCCCCGGGGAGATACGCAGTATTTT
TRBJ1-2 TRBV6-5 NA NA CASFSSYGYTF TGTGCCAGCTTTTCTAGCTATGGCTACACCTTC
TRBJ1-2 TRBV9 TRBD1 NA CASSAGTGTPIGGYTF TGTGCCAGCAGCGCCGGGACAGGCACACCCATAGGAGGCTACACCTTC
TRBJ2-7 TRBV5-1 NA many CASSSGGLFREQYF TGCGCCAGCAGCTCCGGGGGTCTTTTCCGCGAGCAGTACTTC
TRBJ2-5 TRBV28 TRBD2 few CASSLGLATKTQYF TGTGCCAGCAGTTTAGGACTAGCGACGAAGACCCAGTACTTC
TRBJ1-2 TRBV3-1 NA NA CASSLRAGPGGYGYAF TGTGCCAGCAGCCTCCGTGCAGGCCCAGGAGGCTATGGCTACGCCTTC
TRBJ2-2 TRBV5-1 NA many CASRGLAAGNGELFF TGCGCCAGCCGGGGTCTGGCGGCGGGAAACGGGGAGCTGTTTTTT
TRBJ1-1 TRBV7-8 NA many CASSYLGVTEAFF TGTGCCAGCAGCTACCTTGGGGTCACTGAAGCTTTCTTT
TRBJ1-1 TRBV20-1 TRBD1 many CSARDSDRGLNTEAFF TGCAGTGCTAGAGATAGTGACAGGGGCCTAAACACTGAAGCTTTCTTT
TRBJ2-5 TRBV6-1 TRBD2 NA CASRTGLAGAETQYF TGTGCCAGCAGGACCGGACTAGCGGGAGCAGAGACCCAGTACTTC
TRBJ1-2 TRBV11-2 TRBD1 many CASSFRLEDRGDYGYTF TGTGCCAGCAGCTTCAGACTAGAAGACAGGGGGGACTATGGCTACACCTTC
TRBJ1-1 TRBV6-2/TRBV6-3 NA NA CASRDVAEAFF TGTGCCAGCAGGGATGTCGCTGAAGCTTTCTTT
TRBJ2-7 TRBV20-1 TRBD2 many CSASLLAGYYEQYF TGCAGTGCTAGTCTACTAGCGGGATACTACGAGCAGTACTTC
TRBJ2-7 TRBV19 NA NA CASSTLGGAEGEQYF TGTGCCAGTAGTACGTTGGGAGGCGCCGAGGGCGAGCAGTACTTC
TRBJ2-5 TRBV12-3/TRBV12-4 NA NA CASSPTAHLGEEETQYF TGTGCCAGCAGCCCAACGGCGCACCTGGGGGAGGAAGAGACCCAGTACTTC